These 14 T cell receptor beta chains originate from one sample sequenced in a study of T cells in Graves' hyperthyroidism and ophthalmopathy (dated by TCRdb to about 2019). The library came from multiplex PCR. For sequencing, an Illumina HiSeq 2000 was employed. Amplification of TCR beta CDR3 regions was carried out from RNA transcripts. The first round of RT-PCR for the TCR CDR3 was performed with the HTBI primer set and the Qiagen OneStep RT-PCR kit. In TCRdb, the public reads were trimmed at Q25 with fastp and aligned with MiXCR, with productive beta chains retained. CDR3 protein sequences are deduplicated, and each keeps its most common genes and DNA. The sample records more than 75,000 distinct CDR3 sequences, 51% of which are singletons. The ten largest clones represent roughly 29% of the sample. Sequences were obtained from blood. These receptors all stem from a woman aged 40 to 49 with Graves' hyperthyroidism.

A remark on this clonotype: The conserved phenylalanine or tryptophan is not found at the CDR3 terminus, so this likely reflects a read error. Because the CDR3's place on the DNA is in doubt, the DNA is left out and the CDR3 is given as listed by TCRdb. This CDR3 reads CATSDRARTDVY. This chain links TRBV24-1 with TRBJ1-4. The CDR3 extends over 12 residues, inclusive of both ends. CDR1 is KGHDR, CDR2 SFDVKD, per germline.

The chain carries TRBV4-1 and TRBJ1-4, with D perhaps TRBD1 (5 bases). Trimming removed 0 bases from V and 7 bases from J, with 18 bases in between. Germline CDR1 reads MGHRA; CDR2 reads YSYEKL. This CDR3 has 17 amino acids. CDR3 nucleotide sequence: TGCGCCAGCAGCCAAGAATTGGCGGCAGGGAGGAGTGAAAAACTGTTTTTT. It codes for CASSQELAAGRSEKLFF.

V gene TRBV29-1 combines with J gene TRBJ1-6, with D hard to call. CDR3 length: 12 residues. V lost 8 bases, J lost 9 bases, and 14 bases lay in between. From germline, CDR1 is SQVTM and CDR2 ANQGSEA. The CDR3 DNA reads TGCAGCCAAGCTAGGGCTGGTTCACCCCTCCACTTT. It encodes CSQARAGSPLHF.

Many counts were recorded for this clonotype. The chain links TRBV20-1 to TRBJ2-5; the match to TRBD1 covers 7 bases. Looked up from germline, CDR1 is DFQATT and CDR2 is SNEGSKA (reference sequence). The CDR3 consists of 14 residues. J was trimmed by 2 bases and V by 5 bases; bases with no gene match: 8. For the CDR3, the DNA is TGCAGTGCTGTCAGAGGGACAGTACAAGAGACCCAGTACTTC. It yields the protein CSAVRGTVQETQYF.

This clonotype came up a few times. CDR3: CASSVSAEGRFGEEKLFF. The DNA of the CDR3 is TGTGCCAGCAGTGTCTCTGCAGAGGGGCGCTTCGGGGAGGAAAAACTGTTTTTT. This chain joins TRBV2 and TRBJ1-4, with a possible D match to TRBD1 (5 bases). The germline gives CDR1 SNHLY, CDR2 FYNNEI. The CDR3 has 18 amino acids. Trimming took 4 bases from V and 8 from J, leaving 26 bases between them.

This clonotype was found many times. This rearrangement joins TRBV2 to TRBJ2-7; D uncertain. Looked up from germline, CDR1 is SNHLY and CDR2 is FYNNEI. V shed 2 bases and J shed 0 bases, with 8 bases lying between them. The CDR3 length is 14 residues. The CDR3 reads CASSEQLDSYEQYF. In DNA, the CDR3 is TGTGCCAGCAGTGAACAGCTAGACTCCTACGAGCAGTACTTC.

Turning to this clonotype: A much larger clonotype is one base distant, so this may be a read error. The J gene is TRBJ2-5, the V gene TRBV29-1; D possibly matches TRBD1 or TRBD2 (5 bases each). This CDR3 has 12 residues. Germline V gene data show CDR1 as SQVTM and CDR2 as ANQGSEA. CDR3 in amino acids: CSVDFIQGTQHF. The CDR3 DNA follows: TGCAGCGTTGACTTCATCCAAGGGACCCAGCACTTC.

This clonotype was counted at least ten times. The CDR3 nucleotides are TGTGCCAGCAGCACGCCGGCCGGGGGGGCAGAGACCCAGTACTTC. Its protein is CASSTPAGGAETQYF. J is TRBJ2-5 and V is TRBV7-2; 8 nucleotides match TRBD2. The CDR3 runs to 15 residues. Trimming removed 5 bases from V and 4 bases from J; junction bases left unmatched: 9. In germline, CDR1 is SGHTA, CDR2 FQGNSA.

Ten or more counts support this clonotype. V is TRBV29-1 and J is TRBJ2-2, with D perhaps TRBD2 (6 bases). CDR3 length: 14 amino acids. CDR1 SQVTM and CDR2 ANQGSEA come from the germline V gene. V gave up 7 bases and J gave up 4 bases, with 16 bases separating them. CDR3 protein: CSAESGDSTGELFF. The CDR3 bases are TGCAGCGCTGAGTCGGGGGATAGCACCGGGGAGCTGTTTTTT.

The J gene is TRBJ1-5, the V gene TRBV10-3; no clear D gene. This CDR3 spans 14 amino acids. Trimming cost V 1 base and J 2 bases, with 6 bases left between them. Germline CDR1 is ENHRY and CDR2 is SYGVKD. The CDR3 protein is CAISEWGGNQPQHF. CDR3 bases: TGTGCCATCAGTGAGTGGGGAGGCAATCAGCCCCAGCATTTT.

The V and J genes are TRBV25-1 and TRBJ1-2, with D possibly TRBD1 on 5 matching bases. V was shortened by 7 bases and J by 4 bases, with 10 bases between the two germline ends. The CDR3 loop spans 12 amino acids. Germline lookup yields CDR1 MGHDK and CDR2 SYGVNS. The CDR3: CASTGGSYGYTF. Here the CDR3 DNA reads TGTGCCAGCACGGGGGGGAGCTATGGCTACACCTTC.

This clonotype was seen a single time. An end of the junction does not agree with germline; a read error may underlie this. The rearrangement uses TRBV5-4 and TRBJ1-4, with D hard to call. The CDR3 length is 12 residues. Looked up from germline, CDR1 is SGHNT and CDR2 is YYREEE (reference sequence). The DNA of the CDR3 is TGTGCCAGCAGCTCGGGCTATGAAAAGCTGTTTTTT. This gives the protein CASSSGYEKLFF.

Note on this clonotype: The conserved phenylalanine or tryptophan is not found at the CDR3 terminus, so this likely reflects a read error. The CDR3 sequence is CASSSGQAPSTEAFS. CDR3 coding DNA: TGCGCCAGCAGCTCCGGGCAGGCTCCTTCCACTGAAGCTTTCTCT. The genes are TRBV5-1 and TRBJ1-1; D gene uncertain. Germline CDR1 reads SGHRS; CDR2 reads YFSETQ. This CDR3 comprises 15 residues. The V and J ends lost 3 bases and 4 bases respectively, with 16 bases between them.

About this clonotype itself: A much larger clonotype is one base distant, so this may be a read error. The rearrangement joins TRBV7-9 to TRBJ1-4; D gene uncertain. In germline, CDR1 is SEHNR, CDR2 FQNEAQ (reference sequence). This CDR3 is 14 amino acids long. The chain's CDR3 is CASSKPSGNEKLLF. The CDR3 DNA sequence: TGTGCCAGCAGTAAGCCATCGGGTAACGAAAAACTGCTTTTT. The variable domain in full, with the rest retrieved from reference TRBV7-9 and TRBJ1-4, is DTGVSQNPRHKITKRGQNVTFRCDPISEHNRLYWYRQTLGQGPEFLTYFQNEAQLEKSRLLSDRFSAERPKGSFSTLEIQRTEQGDSAMYLCASSKPSGNEKLLFGSGTQLSVL.